This T cell receptor beta chain was documented in a study of blood T cells in healthy people across ages (dated by TCRdb to 2015 to 2017). Regarding the study in general: In model experiments, template switching captured roughly one uniquely barcoded TCR beta cDNA molecule for every two T cells. Four age groups were formed from the donors: young (average 16 years), middle-aged (around 41), aged (roughly 58) and long-lived (more than 75). Using the same blood draw, the study looked at two additional independent replicas of 1 million unique cDNA reads for two donors, one aged 18 to 30 and the other aged 80 or older. To avoid experimental bias, donors of different ages were spread randomly across the sequencing lanes. The study measured age-related changes in TCR beta repertoire diversity using deep sequencing normalized with unique cDNA molecular identifiers.

Findings and caveats that apply to the study as a whole: Since profiling was done on bulk unsorted PBMCs, naive and antigen-experienced compartments could not be conclusively compared. Compared with the aged group, more naive CD4+ T cells, fewer expanded clones and increased TCR diversity were shown by the long-lived group, suggesting age selection. As age increased, observed TCR beta diversity per million T cells dropped in a roughly linear way, and a significant reduction was already evident by age 40. A strong correlation was found between observed TCR beta diversity and the percentage of naive T cells measured by flow cytometry. Because the CMV infection status of the donors was unknown, age-related changes in expanded clonotypes may potentially have been confounded. Estimates of total diversity based on one million sequenced T cells were considered lower bounds and underestimates.

Library preparation employed 5' RACE. The listed sequencing device is Illumina HiSeq 2500. A second PCR of about 7 to 12 cycles was performed with a sample-barcoded 5' primer and a J-beta primer mix. Each TCR beta cDNA molecule received a unique molecular identifier from a template-switch 5' adaptor carrying 12 random nucleotides. Each sample yielded at least 3 million CDR3-containing paired-end reads. First-strand cDNA was synthesized from all RNA with the Mint cDNA synthesis kit, primed by a TRBC-specific oligonucleotide. After uracil-DNA glycosylase treatment, a first 18-cycle PCR used universal primers M1SS and BC2_uni_R on all cDNA. The study's processing was this. Normalization of each sample was performed by random selection of 1 million high-quality reads, each carrying a distinct molecular identifier. Reads with shared molecular identifiers were discarded instead of being binned into consensus sequences. MiTCR, run with a Q25 quality threshold and the strictest error-elimination algorithm, handled CDR3 identification, clonotype clustering and error correction. A nonparametric unseen species model with Euler transformation was used to estimate a lower bound on total TCR beta diversity. TCRdb ran its own pipeline on the public reads, namely fastp trimming at Q25 and MiXCR clone calling, and kept in-frame beta chains. CDR3 protein duplicates are merged, each entry listing the most common genes and DNA. Here the V and J calls rest on TCRdb's processing, not on the authors' analysis. This sample comprises hundreds of thousands of distinct CDR3 sequences, approximately 52% of them detected only once. The ten largest clones represent less than 15% of the sample.

In regard to this clonotype: This clone's antigen is unknown. A read error may explain this, as a much larger clone is one base away.

V trim: 4 bases; J trim: 13 bases; unmatched bases: 8. The CDR3 goes from the cysteine to the phenylalanine over 14 residues. Only the CDR3 part of the read is kept: 42 bases, read in frame from the first base. The donors were 40 or so Caucasian individuals from Russia, aged 6 to 90 years, who were systemically healthy. Around 10 milliliters of peripheral blood were drawn from each donor into EDTA-treated Vacutainer tubes. Ficoll-Paque density-gradient centrifugation was used to isolate PBMCs, with at least 6.5 million obtained per sample. Trizol reagent was used to extract total RNA from the PBMCs, yielding at least 6 micrograms per sample. The percentages of naive CD45RAhigh/CD27high T cells were determined by flow cytometry on a PBMC aliquot from every donor.

The clonotype originates from a woman older than 75 in good health. Sequencing used blood. Rearrangement joined TRBV12-3 or TRBV12-4 to TRBJ2-1, with 12 bases matching TRBD2. The CDR3 amino acid sequence is: CASSSLAGGETQFF. The bases are TGTGCCAGCAGTTCCCTAGCGGGGGGGGAGACCCAGTTCTTC.